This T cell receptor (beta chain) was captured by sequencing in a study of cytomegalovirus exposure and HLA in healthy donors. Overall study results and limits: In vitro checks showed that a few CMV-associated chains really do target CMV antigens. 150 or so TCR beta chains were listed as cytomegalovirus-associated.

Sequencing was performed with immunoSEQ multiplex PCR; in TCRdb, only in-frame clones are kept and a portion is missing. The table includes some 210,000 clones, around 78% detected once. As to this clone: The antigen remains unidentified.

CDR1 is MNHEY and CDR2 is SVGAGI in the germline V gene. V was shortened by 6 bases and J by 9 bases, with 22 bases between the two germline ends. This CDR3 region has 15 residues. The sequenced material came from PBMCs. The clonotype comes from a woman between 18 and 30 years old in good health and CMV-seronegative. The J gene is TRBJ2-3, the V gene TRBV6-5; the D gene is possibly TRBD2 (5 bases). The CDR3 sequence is CASSRPSGFGGTQYF. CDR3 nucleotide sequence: TGTGCCAGCAGCCGCCCCAGCGGCTTCGGTGGGACGCAGTATTTT.